The source of this T cell receptor beta chain is a study of T cells in Graves' hyperthyroidism and ophthalmopathy. TCR beta CDR3 regions were amplified from RNA transcripts. The TCR CDR3 first-round RT-PCR relied on the HTBI primer set. TCRdb ran MiXCR on the multiplex PCR reads and lists one entry per CDR3 protein. The repertoire consists of about 160,000 distinct CDR3 sequences, with 9.4% occurring once and the leading ten covering approximately 24%. This clonotype was seen many times. V gave up 7 bases and J gave up 2 bases, with 12 bases separating them. The CDR3 totals 13 residues. The germline CDR1 and CDR2 sequences are MNHNS and SASEGT.

The clonotype was recovered from a woman aged 18-29 years with Graves' hyperthyroidism that later progressed to Graves' ophthalmopathy. V gene TRBV6-1 combines with J gene TRBJ2-7; unclear D gene. The sample taken for sequencing was blood. The CDR3 here is CASNLSPTYEQYF. The CDR3 DNA follows: TGTGCCAGCAATCTATCCCCTACCTACGAGCAGTACTTC.